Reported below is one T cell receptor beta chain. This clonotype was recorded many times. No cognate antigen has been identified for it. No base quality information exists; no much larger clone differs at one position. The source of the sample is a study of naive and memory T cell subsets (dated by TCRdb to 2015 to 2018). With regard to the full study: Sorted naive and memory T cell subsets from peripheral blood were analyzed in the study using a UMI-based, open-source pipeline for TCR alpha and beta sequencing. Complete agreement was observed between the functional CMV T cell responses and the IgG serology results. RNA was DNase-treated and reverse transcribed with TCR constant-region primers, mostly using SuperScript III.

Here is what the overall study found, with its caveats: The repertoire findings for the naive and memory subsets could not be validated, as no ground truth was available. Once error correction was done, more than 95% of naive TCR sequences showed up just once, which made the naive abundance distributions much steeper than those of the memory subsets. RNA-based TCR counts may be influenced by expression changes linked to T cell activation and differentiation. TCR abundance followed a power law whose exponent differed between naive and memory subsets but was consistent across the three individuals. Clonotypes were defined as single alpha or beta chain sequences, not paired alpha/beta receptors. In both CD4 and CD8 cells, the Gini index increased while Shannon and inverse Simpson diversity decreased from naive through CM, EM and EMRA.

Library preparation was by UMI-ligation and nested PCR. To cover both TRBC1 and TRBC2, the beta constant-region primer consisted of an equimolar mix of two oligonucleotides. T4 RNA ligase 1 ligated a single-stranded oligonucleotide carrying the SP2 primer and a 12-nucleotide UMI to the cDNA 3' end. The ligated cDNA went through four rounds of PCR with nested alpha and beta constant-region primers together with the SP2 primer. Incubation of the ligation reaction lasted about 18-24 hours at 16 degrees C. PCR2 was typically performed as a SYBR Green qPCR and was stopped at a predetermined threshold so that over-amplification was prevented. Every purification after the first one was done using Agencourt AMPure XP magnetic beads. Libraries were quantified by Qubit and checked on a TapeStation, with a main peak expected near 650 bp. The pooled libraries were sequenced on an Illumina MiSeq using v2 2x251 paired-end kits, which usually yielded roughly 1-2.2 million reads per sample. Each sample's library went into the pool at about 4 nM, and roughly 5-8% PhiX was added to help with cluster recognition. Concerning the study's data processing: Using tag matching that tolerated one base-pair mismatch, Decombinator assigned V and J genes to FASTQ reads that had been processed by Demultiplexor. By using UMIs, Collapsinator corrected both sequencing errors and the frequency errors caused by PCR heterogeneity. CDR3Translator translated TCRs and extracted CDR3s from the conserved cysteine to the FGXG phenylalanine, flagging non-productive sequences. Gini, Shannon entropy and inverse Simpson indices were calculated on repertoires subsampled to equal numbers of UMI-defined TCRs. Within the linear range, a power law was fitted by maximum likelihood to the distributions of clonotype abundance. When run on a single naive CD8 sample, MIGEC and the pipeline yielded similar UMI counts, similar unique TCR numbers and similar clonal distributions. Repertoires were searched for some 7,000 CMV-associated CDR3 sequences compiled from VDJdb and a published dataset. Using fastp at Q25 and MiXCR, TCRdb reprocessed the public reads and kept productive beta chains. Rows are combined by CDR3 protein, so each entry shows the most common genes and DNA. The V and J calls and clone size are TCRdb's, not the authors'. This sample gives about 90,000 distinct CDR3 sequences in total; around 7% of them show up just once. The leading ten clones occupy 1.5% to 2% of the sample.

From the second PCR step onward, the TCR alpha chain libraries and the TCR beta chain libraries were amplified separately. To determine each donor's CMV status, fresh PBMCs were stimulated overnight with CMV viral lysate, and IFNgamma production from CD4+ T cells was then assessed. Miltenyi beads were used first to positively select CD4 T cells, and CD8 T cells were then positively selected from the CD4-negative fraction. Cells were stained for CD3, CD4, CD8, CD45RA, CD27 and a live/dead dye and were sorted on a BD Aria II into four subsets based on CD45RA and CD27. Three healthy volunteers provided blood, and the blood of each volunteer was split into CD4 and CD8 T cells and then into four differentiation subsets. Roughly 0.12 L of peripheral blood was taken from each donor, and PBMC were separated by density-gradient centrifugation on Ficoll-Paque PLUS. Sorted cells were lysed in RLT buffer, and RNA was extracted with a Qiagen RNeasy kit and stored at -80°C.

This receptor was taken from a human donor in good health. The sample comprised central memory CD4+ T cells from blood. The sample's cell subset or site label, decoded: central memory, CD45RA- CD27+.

The CDR3 is CASSQENGHSPLHF. Read as DNA, the sequence is TGTGCCAGCAGCCAAGAGAATGGCCATTCACCCCTCCACTTT. The V and J genes are TRBV14 and TRBJ1-6; the D gene is not confidently resolved. According to the germline V gene, CDR1 reads SGHDN and CDR2 reads FVKESK. The CDR3 starts with the cysteine, ends with the phenylalanine, and has 14 residues. Just the 42-base CDR3 DNA is kept, in frame starting at base 1. A distance of 8 bases separates the germline ends of V and J, which lose 0 bases and 8 bases respectively.